These 26 T cell receptor beta chains came from one sample sequenced in a study of blood T cell repertoires in COVID-19 (TCRdb year 2020). Library preparation employed the immunoSEQ multiplex PCR assay. This is the immuneACCESS table as TCRdb keeps it, with only in-frame sequences that have V and J called. A part of the clones is gone; compared with another copy, unresolved V genes explain less than half, and the rest is unexplained. For this sample there are some 490,000 clones; about nine tenths appear just once. 7% to 10% of the sample comes from the top ten. Input material: PBMCs or T cells enriched from blood (not recorded which). These receptors all stem from a woman aged 60-75 years who had recovered from COVID-19.

This clone has just one count. The chain joins TRBV11-2 to TRBJ1-1; 7 bases line up with TRBD1. The CDR3 is 16 amino acids. The germline gives CDR1 SGHAT, CDR2 FQNNGV. J was trimmed by 3 bases and V by 2 bases; bases with no gene match: 9. This chain's CDR3 is CASSLTRGRTDTEAFF. The CDR3, as DNA: TGTGCCAGCAGCTTAACCAGGGGGAGGACAGACACTGAAGCTTTCTTT.

The chain combines TRBV27 with TRBJ2-3; no firm D call. Trimming took off 8 bases at V and 1 base at J, with 4 bases between the two ends. The CDR3 has 11 amino acids. Germline V lookup: CDR1 MNHEY, CDR2 SMNVEV (reference sequence). CDR3 protein: CASHCTDTQYF. The CDR3, as DNA: TGTGCCAGCCATTGCACAGATACGCAGTATTTT.

J is TRBJ1-3 and V is TRBV21-1. TRBV21-1 corresponds to a pseudogene. The CDR3 extends over 11 amino acids. The CDR3, as DNA: TGTGCCAGCCTGTGTAGAAACACCATATATTTT. It yields the protein CASLCRNTIYF.

This chain uses TRBV5-8 with TRBJ2-3; tentative D call: TRBD2 (6 bases). V was clipped by 2 bases and J by 2 bases, with 12 bases between them. Germline CDR1 reads SGHTS; CDR2 reads YDEGEE. CDR3 length equals 15 residues. The CDR3 protein is CASSLGGAITDTQYF. The CDR3 DNA reads TGTGCCAGCAGCTTAGGCGGGGCCATCACAGATACGCAGTATTTT.

The chain joins TRBV6-5 to TRBJ2-1; 7 bases match TRBD1. The J segment lost 2 bases and the V segment lost 4 bases, leaving 8 bases of the junction unmatched. In germline, CDR1 is MNHEY, CDR2 SVGAGI. The CDR3 has 16 residues. The CDR3, as DNA: TGTGCCAGCAGTTGGCGAGACAGGGCCGCCTACAATGAGCAGTTCTTC. Translation: CASSWRDRAAYNEQFF.

CDR3 sequence (DNA): TGTGCCACCAGTGCCGGGACAGGCTATAATTCACCCCTCCACTTT. Translating it yields CATSAGTGYNSPLHF. The gene calls are TRBV24-1 and TRBJ1-6, with TRBD1 matching over 8 bases. The CDR3 covers 15 residues. Per the germline V gene, CDR1 is KGHDR and CDR2 is SFDVKD. J was trimmed by 3 bases and V by 5 bases; bases with no gene match: 2.

V gene TRBV3-1 (or the pseudogene TRBV3-2) combines with J gene TRBJ2-7; 9 nucleotides align to TRBD1. Germline V gene lookup returns CDR1 LGHDT and CDR2 YNNKEL (reference sequence). The CDR3 consists of 15 residues. The ends lost 4 bases at V and 6 bases at J; junction bases unmatched: 10. The CDR3: CASSLLRTGDGEQYF. The CDR3 DNA sequence: TGTGCCAGCAGCCTCTTAAGGACAGGGGATGGCGAGCAGTACTTC.

This rearrangement joins TRBV27 to TRBJ2-1; D unclear. V lost 6 bases and J lost 8, with 11 bases in between. CDR1 MNHEY and CDR2 SMNVEV come from the germline V gene (reference sequence). The CDR3 spans 12 residues. CDR3 nucleotide sequence: TGTGCCAGCAGGCGGAAAGTAGATGAGCAGTTCTTC. This encodes CASRRKVDEQFF.

The V gene is TRBV9, the J gene TRBJ1-6; D is unresolved. V was cut by 3 bases and J by 5 bases, with 12 bases left in between. CDR1 and CDR2 from the germline V gene are SGDLS and YYNGEE. This CDR3 comprises 15 residues. CDR3 nucleotides: TGTGCCAGCAGCGCACACCCTTCAGATAATTCACCCCTCCACTTT. Translated, it gives CASSAHPSDNSPLHF.

The V call is TRBV2, the J call TRBJ2-3; possibly TRBD2 for D (6 bases). Between the trimmed V and J ends, which lost 3 bases and 6 bases, there was a span of 16 bases. The CDR3 has 15 amino acids. Per germline, CDR1 SNHLY and CDR2 FYNNEI. CDR3 in DNA: TGTGCCAGCAGTGAGGGGCGGGGCGCGCTGGATACGCAGTATTTT. This translates into CASSEGRGALDTQYF.

J is TRBJ2-1 and V is TRBV27; TRBD1 aligns across 8 bases. Germline CDR1 is MNHEY and CDR2 is SMNVEV (reference sequence). The trim removed 3 bases at V and 7 bases at J, leaving 11 bases unmatched. The CDR3 totals 16 residues. CDR3: CASSFSGQVSRNEQFF. CDR3 in DNA: TGTGCCAGCAGTTTCTCGGGACAGGTGTCTAGGAATGAGCAGTTCTTC.

The CDR3 reads CASSRSQETQYF. As DNA, the CDR3 is TGCGCCAGCAGCCGCAGCCAAGAGACCCAGTACTTC. V and J are TRBV5-1 and TRBJ2-5; D call uncertain. The V end lost 4 bases, the J end lost 1 base, and 5 bases lay between the germline ends. CDR3 length: 12 amino acids. Germline V CDR1 and CDR2: SGHRS, YFSETQ.

This clone showed up just once. The chain uses TRBV18 and TRBJ1-1; 9 nucleotides agree with TRBD1. Germline V gene data show CDR1 as KGHSH and CDR2 as LQKENI. After removal of 1 base from V and 0 bases from J, the junction contained 6 bases not matched to a gene. This CDR3 spans 17 amino acids. In DNA form, the CDR3 reads TGTGCCAGCTCACCACAGGACAGGGGTCAGCTGAACACTGAAGCTTTCTTT. Translated: CASSPQDRGQLNTEAFF.

This clone was recorded only once. J is TRBJ1-5 and V is TRBV27; TRBD1 agrees at 9 bases. Germline V gives CDR1 MNHEY, CDR2 SMNVEV (reference sequence). The J segment lost 5 bases and the V segment lost 2 bases, leaving 1 base of the junction unmatched. This CDR3 is 14 amino acids long. This CDR3 is CASSLRTGDQPQHF. In DNA form, the CDR3 reads TGTGCCAGCAGTTTAAGGACAGGGGATCAGCCCCAGCATTTT.

This clone showed up just once. V gene TRBV19 combines with J gene TRBJ2-3, with TRBD1 as a possible D gene (5 bases). The CDR3 extends over 16 amino acids. Germline V gives CDR1 LNHDA, CDR2 SQIVND (reference sequence). With 3 bases removed from V and 3 bases from J, the gap between germline ends came to 16 bases. DNA of the CDR3: TGTGCCAGTAGTATTCGACAGCTTGAGACGACAGATACGCAGTATTTT. It specifies CASSIRQLETTDTQYF.

The chain has TRBV5-1 and TRBJ1-4; no firm D call. Trimming took 2 bases from V and 0 from J, leaving 8 bases between them. The CDR3 length is 15 residues. The germline V gene has CDR1 SGHRS and CDR2 YFSETQ. CDR3 sequence (DNA): TGCGCCAGCAGCTTTACGAGCTCAACTAATGAAAAACTGTTTTTT. Translated, it gives CASSFTSSTNEKLFF.

V is TRBV20-1 and J is TRBJ2-5; D is perhaps TRBD2 (5 bases). Germline CDR1 is DFQATT and CDR2 is SNEGSKA (reference sequence). Trimming pared 7 bases from V and 9 bases from J, leaving 15 bases between. This CDR3 region has 11 residues. Written as DNA, the CDR3 is TGCAGTGTCCCGGGCCCCGGGGCCCAGTACTTC. This gives the protein CSVPGPGAQYF.

V is TRBV5-1 and J is TRBJ2-7; TRBD1 aligns across 9 bases. This CDR3 has 15 amino acids. Germline V gene sequence: CDR1 SGHRS, CDR2 YFSETQ. Germline trimming cut 6 bases from V and 5 bases from J; bases unmatched to any gene: 12. The CDR3 bases are TGCGCCAGCAACCCCTCGGGACAGGGACCCCACGAGCAGTACTTC. Its protein product is CASNPSGQGPHEQYF.

This clone was seen a single time. This rearrangement joins TRBV5-4 to TRBJ1-5; D may be TRBD1 (5 bases). The V gene lost 3 bases and the J gene lost 6 bases, with 13 bases spanning the gap. CDR3 size: 14 residues. The germline gives CDR1 SGHNT, CDR2 YYREEE (reference sequence). CDR3 in DNA: TGTGCCAGCAGCTCCGGGGGAGTGGGTCAGCCCCAGCATTTT. This gives the protein CASSSGGVGQPQHF.

The chain recombines TRBV15 with TRBJ2-2, with D perhaps matching TRBD1 (5 bases). The V gene's germline CDR1 is LNHNV and CDR2 YYDKDF (reference sequence). Trimming took 5 bases from V and 8 from J, leaving 15 bases between them. This CDR3 has 14 residues. CDR3 coding DNA: TGTGCCACCAGCGTGGTACAGGTCCTAGGGGAGCTGTTTTTT. Protein: CATSVVQVLGELFF.

Of note for this clone: One end of the junction fails to match germline, which may point to a read error. The chain recombines TRBV7-7 with TRBJ1-1, with D tentatively TRBD1 (6 bases). CDR3 length: 14 amino acids. Per germline, CDR1 SSHAT and CDR2 FNYEAQ (reference sequence). In nucleotides, the CDR3 is TGTGCTAGCAGCCCCCTGGGGGCCGGTAGTGAAGCTTTCTTT. Protein: CASSPLGAGSEAFF. Full variable domain (outside the CDR3, taken from reference TRBV7-7 and TRBJ1-1): GAGVSQSPRYKVTKRGQDVTLRCDPISSHATLYWYQQALGQGPEFLTYFNYEAQPDKSGLPSDRFSAERPEGSISTLTIQRTEQRDSAMYRCASSPLGAGSEAFFGQGTRLTVV.

The chain's CDR3 is CASSLGHHITYEQYF. The CDR3 DNA is TGTGCCAGCAGCTTGGGACACCATATCACCTACGAGCAGTACTTC. The chain recombines TRBV7-2 with TRBJ2-7; TRBD1 is a possible D gene (6 bases). The germline V and J ends were trimmed by 3 bases and 2 bases, with 14 bases remaining between them. The germline CDR1 and CDR2 sequences are SGHTA and FQGNSA. The CDR3 is 15 amino acids.

The rearrangement uses TRBV6-1 and TRBJ2-3, with 9 bases fitting TRBD1. This CDR3 region has 16 residues. Germline V gene data show CDR1 as MNHNS and CDR2 as SASEGT. V gave up 4 bases and J gave up 3 bases; unmatched junction bases: 8. The CDR3, as DNA: TGTGCCAGCAGTGCTGGGACAGGGTATTTAACAGATACGCAGTATTTT. This gives the protein CASSAGTGYLTDTQYF.

The chain's CDR3 is CASSYRAGLYNEQFF. Here the CDR3 DNA reads TGTGCCAGCAGTTACCGGGCAGGGCTTTACAATGAGCAGTTCTTC. The J gene is TRBJ2-1, the V gene TRBV6-5; D may be TRBD1 (5 bases). CDR1 and CDR2 (germline): MNHEY, SVGAGI. V dropped 2 bases and J dropped 4 bases, with 12 bases sitting between them. The CDR3 runs 15 residues.

V gene TRBV27 combines with J gene TRBJ2-2, with D possibly being TRBD1 (5 bases). The ends were cut back, 8 bases at V and 6 bases at J, with 16 bases in the middle. CDR3 size: 14 residues. Germline values: CDR1 MNHEY, CDR2 SMNVEV (reference sequence). CDR3 residues: CASGPGWGAGELFF. The DNA for the CDR3 is TGTGCCAGCGGTCCCGGTTGGGGCGCCGGGGAGCTGTTTTTT.

The rearrangement joins TRBV2 to TRBJ1-5; D may be TRBD1 (5 bases). From germline, CDR1 is SNHLY and CDR2 FYNNEI. The CDR3 is 16 amino acids. Trimming cost V 7 bases and J 0 bases, with 16 bases left between them. The CDR3 coding sequence is TGTGCCAGCACCCCCCGGGGGATTCATAGCAATCAGCCCCAGCATTTT. Protein product: CASTPRGIHSNQPQHF.